These T cell receptor beta chains were read from a single sample in a study of OX40 agonist ivuxolimab in advanced cancers. Sequencing used immunoSEQ multiplex PCR; TCRdb keeps in-frame clones, though not all of them. The sample has 55,000 to 65,000 clones, 70% to 90% seen once. The source was CD4+ or CD8+ T cells sorted from blood, collected in a trial of the OX40 agonist ivuxolimab. These receptors all come from an adult with an advanced solid tumor such as melanoma, head and neck, liver or kidney cancer. Each CDR3 is given with its conserved first and last residue. D genes are given only for firm matches. Part of the rows lack a size; the others show once, few, many or a class for expanded clones.

CDR3 DNA: TGTGCCAGCAGTTACTTGGTGGAGACCCAGTACTTC
CDR3 protein: CASSYLVETQYF
clone size: NA
J gene: TRBJ2-5
D gene: NA
V gene: TRBV6-5

CDR3 DNA: TGCGCCAGCAGCTTGGAGCGCAGGGGATGGGAGACCCAGTACTTC
CDR3 protein: CASSLERRGWETQYF
clone size: NA
J gene: TRBJ2-5
D gene: NA
V gene: TRBV5-1

CDR3 DNA: TGTGCCACCAGCAGAAAACCGGGACAGGGGGGAGATACGCAGTATTTT
CDR3 protein: CATSRKPGQGGDTQYF
clone size: NA
J gene: TRBJ2-3
D gene: TRBD1
V gene: TRBV15

CDR3 DNA: TGTGCCTGGAGTGTACAGGGAGGGACCGGGGAGCTGTTTTTT
CDR3 protein: CAWSVQGGTGELFF
clone size: NA
J gene: TRBJ2-2
D gene: NA
V gene: TRBV30

CDR3 DNA: TGTGCCAGTAGTAATAGCGGGAGGAGCGTCTACGAGCAGTACTTC
CDR3 protein: CASSNSGRSVYEQYF
clone size: NA
J gene: TRBJ2-7
D gene: TRBD2
V gene: TRBV19

CDR3 DNA: TGTGCCAGCAGCTTGGCCGGGACAGGGCCTAATGAAAAACTGTTTTTT
CDR3 protein: CASSLAGTGPNEKLFF
clone size: NA
J gene: TRBJ1-4
D gene: TRBD1
V gene: TRBV5-4

CDR3 DNA: TGTGCCAGCACACGGACTGATGGCTACACCTTC
CDR3 protein: CASTRTDGYTF
clone size: medium-sized
J gene: TRBJ1-2
D gene: NA
V gene: TRBV7-9

CDR3 DNA: TGTGCCAGCAGCTTACGACTAGCCGATGAGCAGTTCTTC
CDR3 protein: CASSLRLADEQFF
clone size: NA
J gene: TRBJ2-1
D gene: TRBD2
V gene: TRBV7-9

CDR3 DNA: TGTGCCAGCTCCCAGGACGCGGTGTCTCTCGAGCAGTACTTC
CDR3 protein: CASSQDAVSLEQYF
clone size: NA
J gene: TRBJ2-7
D gene: NA
V gene: TRBV6-1

CDR3 DNA: TGTGCCAGCACCCGGACTAGCCACACCGGGGAGCTGTTTTTT
CDR3 protein: CASTRTSHTGELFF
clone size: NA
J gene: TRBJ2-2
D gene: TRBD2
V gene: TRBV27

CDR3 DNA: TGTGCCAGCAGTTCGCGGACAAGAAGGAACACCGGGGAGCTGTTTTTT
CDR3 protein: CASSSRTRRNTGELFF
clone size: NA
J gene: TRBJ2-2
D gene: NA
V gene: TRBV11-1

CDR3 DNA: TGTGCCATCAGTGAGTCGGGGGGGACATCTCATGAAAAACTGTTTTTT
CDR3 protein: CAISESGGTSHEKLFF
clone size: NA
J gene: TRBJ1-4
D gene: NA
V gene: TRBV10-3

CDR3 DNA: TGTGCCAGCAGCCTTTCGGGACAGGGGGATTCACCCCTCCACTTT
CDR3 protein: CASSLSGQGDSPLHF
clone size: NA
J gene: TRBJ1-6
D gene: TRBD1
V gene: TRBV6-5

CDR3 DNA: TGTGCCAGCAGTAGTCCAGACAGGGGCACAGATACGCAGTATTTT
CDR3 protein: CASSSPDRGTDTQYF
clone size: NA
J gene: TRBJ2-3
D gene: TRBD1
V gene: TRBV6-6

CDR3 DNA: TGTGCCAGCAGCTTGGAGCAAGGGGACGAAAAACTGTTTTTT
CDR3 protein: CASSLEQGDEKLFF
clone size: NA
J gene: TRBJ1-4
D gene: NA
V gene: TRBV5-4

CDR3 DNA: TGTGCCAGCAGCCAGGGGGCGAACACCGGGGAGCTGTTTTTT
CDR3 protein: CASSQGANTGELFF
clone size: NA
J gene: TRBJ2-2
D gene: NA
V gene: TRBV16

CDR3 DNA: TGTGCCAGCAGTGACGAGGGAGGAGATACGCAGTATTTT
CDR3 protein: CASSDEGGDTQYF
clone size: NA
J gene: TRBJ2-3
D gene: NA
V gene: TRBV6-4

CDR3 DNA: TGTGCCAGCAGCCGAGACGGGGGGCGGTACGAGCAGTACTTC
CDR3 protein: CASSRDGGRYEQYF
clone size: NA
J gene: TRBJ2-7
D gene: NA
V gene: TRBV7-8

CDR3 DNA: TGTGCCTGGAGTCCCGGGAACTATGGCTACACCTTC
CDR3 protein: CAWSPGNYGYTF
clone size: NA
J gene: TRBJ1-2
D gene: NA
V gene: TRBV30

CDR3 DNA: TGTGCCAGCAGTGAAATATGGGCGGGACAGGGAGACGAGCAGTACTTC
CDR3 protein: CASSEIWAGQGDEQYF
clone size: NA
J gene: TRBJ2-7
D gene: TRBD1
V gene: TRBV6-1

CDR3 DNA: TGTGCCAGCAGCTTTCCTCCAGGTGCGAACACCGGGGAGCTGTTTTTT
CDR3 protein: CASSFPPGANTGELFF
clone size: NA
J gene: TRBJ2-2
D gene: NA
V gene: TRBV5-5

CDR3 DNA: TGTGCCAGCAGTTCCGACAGGGGGGCCTACGAGCAGTACTTC
CDR3 protein: CASSSDRGAYEQYF
clone size: NA
J gene: TRBJ2-7
D gene: TRBD1
V gene: TRBV6-5

CDR3 DNA: TGTGCCAGCAGCGCCATCGGGGACAGTGAAGCTTTCTTT
CDR3 protein: CASSAIGDSEAFF
clone size: once
J gene: TRBJ1-1
D gene: TRBD1
V gene: TRBV2

CDR3 DNA: TGTGCCAGCAGTGAATCCCCTCAGCCCCAGCATTTT
CDR3 protein: CASSESPQPQHF
clone size: NA
J gene: TRBJ1-5
D gene: NA
V gene: TRBV6-1

CDR3 DNA: TGTGCCAGCTCAATCACAGGGGGCACAGATACGCAGTATTTT
CDR3 protein: CASSITGGTDTQYF
clone size: NA
J gene: TRBJ2-3
D gene: TRBD1
V gene: TRBV18

CDR3 DNA: TGTGCCAGCAGCGCTGCCCGGTCACCGAGCTCCTACAATGAGCAGTTCTTC
CDR3 protein: CASSAARSPSSYNEQFF
clone size: once
J gene: TRBJ2-1
D gene: NA
V gene: TRBV9

CDR3 DNA: TGTGCCATCAGTGAGTCGTCGCCCGGGGAGCTGTTTTTT
CDR3 protein: CAISESSPGELFF
clone size: NA
J gene: TRBJ2-2
D gene: NA
V gene: TRBV10-3

CDR3 DNA: TGTGCCAGCACCTCAGGACAGGGTGGTACGCAGTATTTT
CDR3 protein: CASTSGQGGTQYF
clone size: NA
J gene: TRBJ2-3
D gene: TRBD1
V gene: TRBV7-9

CDR3 DNA: TGTGCCAGCACCCTTGGACAGGGTTGGTCACCCCTCCACTTT
CDR3 protein: CASTLGQGWSPLHF
clone size: NA
J gene: TRBJ1-6
D gene: TRBD1
V gene: TRBV6-6

CDR3 DNA: TGTGCCACGACTCTTCTCGGTTTTGGAAACACCATATATTTT
CDR3 protein: CATTLLGFGNTIYF
clone size: NA
J gene: TRBJ1-3
D gene: NA
V gene: TRBV28

CDR3 DNA: TGTGCCAGCAGCTTAGTTTATTCGCCCCAGCATTTT
CDR3 protein: CASSLVYSPQHF
clone size: NA
J gene: TRBJ1-5
D gene: NA
V gene: TRBV7-2

CDR3 DNA: TGTGCCACCAGTATCGGTCAGCGGGACGAGCAGTACTTC
CDR3 protein: CATSIGQRDEQYF
clone size: NA
J gene: TRBJ2-7
D gene: NA
V gene: TRBV15